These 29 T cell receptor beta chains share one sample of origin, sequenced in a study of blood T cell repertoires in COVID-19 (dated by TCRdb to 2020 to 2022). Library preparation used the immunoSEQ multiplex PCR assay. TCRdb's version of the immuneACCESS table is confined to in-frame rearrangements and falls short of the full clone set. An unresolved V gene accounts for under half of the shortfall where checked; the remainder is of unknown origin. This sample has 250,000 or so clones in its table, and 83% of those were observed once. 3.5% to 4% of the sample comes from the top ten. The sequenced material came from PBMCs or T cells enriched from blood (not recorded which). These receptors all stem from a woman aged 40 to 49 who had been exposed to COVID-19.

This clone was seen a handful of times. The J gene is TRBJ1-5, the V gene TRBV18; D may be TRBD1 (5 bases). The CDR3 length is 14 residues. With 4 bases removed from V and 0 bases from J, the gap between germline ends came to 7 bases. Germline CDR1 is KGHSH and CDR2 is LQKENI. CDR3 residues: CASSQGNSNQPQHF. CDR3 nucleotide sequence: TGTGCCAGCTCACAGGGGAATAGCAATCAGCCCCAGCATTTT.

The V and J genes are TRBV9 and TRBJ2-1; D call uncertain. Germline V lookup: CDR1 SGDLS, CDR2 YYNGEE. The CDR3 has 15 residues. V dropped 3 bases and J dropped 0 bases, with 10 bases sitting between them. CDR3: CASSAFRSSYNEQFF. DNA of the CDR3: TGTGCCAGCAGCGCCTTTAGAAGCTCCTACAATGAGCAGTTCTTC.

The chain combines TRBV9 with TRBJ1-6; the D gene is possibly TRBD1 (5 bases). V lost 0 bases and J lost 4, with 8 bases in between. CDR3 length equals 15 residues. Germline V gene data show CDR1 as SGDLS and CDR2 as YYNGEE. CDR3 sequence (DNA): TGTGCCAGCAGCGTAGAGGACAATTATAATTCACCCCTCCACTTT. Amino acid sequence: CASSVEDNYNSPLHF.

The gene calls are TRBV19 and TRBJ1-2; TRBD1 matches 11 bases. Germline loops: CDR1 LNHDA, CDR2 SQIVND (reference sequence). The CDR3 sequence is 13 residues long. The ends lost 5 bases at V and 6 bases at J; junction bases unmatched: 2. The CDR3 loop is CASSGQGAHGYTF. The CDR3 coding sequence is TGTGCCAGTAGTGGACAGGGGGCCCATGGCTACACCTTC.

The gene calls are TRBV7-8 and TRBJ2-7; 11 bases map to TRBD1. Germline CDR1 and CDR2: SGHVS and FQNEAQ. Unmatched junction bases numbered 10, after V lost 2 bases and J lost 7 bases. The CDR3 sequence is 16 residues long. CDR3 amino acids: CASSLYVDRGLGEQYF. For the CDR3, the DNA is TGTGCCAGCAGCTTATATGTGGACAGGGGGCTAGGGGAGCAGTACTTC.

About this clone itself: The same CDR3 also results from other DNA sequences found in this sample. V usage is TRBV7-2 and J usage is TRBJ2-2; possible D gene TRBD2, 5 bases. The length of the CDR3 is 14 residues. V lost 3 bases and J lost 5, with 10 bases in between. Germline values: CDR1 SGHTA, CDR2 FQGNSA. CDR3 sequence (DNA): TGTGCCAGCAGCTTTGAGCGGTTGACCGGGGAGCTGTTTTTT. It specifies CASSFERLTGELFF.

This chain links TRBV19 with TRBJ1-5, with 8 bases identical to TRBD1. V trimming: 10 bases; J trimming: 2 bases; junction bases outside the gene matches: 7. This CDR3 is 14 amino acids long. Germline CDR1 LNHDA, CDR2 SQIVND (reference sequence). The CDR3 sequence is CATEMTGGNQPQHF. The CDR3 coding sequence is TGTGCCACAGAAATGACAGGGGGCAATCAGCCCCAGCATTTT.

Written as DNA, the CDR3 is TGTGCCAGCAGTTACGAGACAGGGGAATTAGGAGGTGGCTACACCTTC. It codes for CASSYETGELGGGYTF. J is TRBJ1-2 and V is TRBV6-5, with TRBD1 matching over 8 bases. V lost 2 bases, J lost 7 bases, and 12 bases stayed unmatched. The CDR3 has 16 residues. In germline, CDR1 is MNHEY, CDR2 SVGAGI.

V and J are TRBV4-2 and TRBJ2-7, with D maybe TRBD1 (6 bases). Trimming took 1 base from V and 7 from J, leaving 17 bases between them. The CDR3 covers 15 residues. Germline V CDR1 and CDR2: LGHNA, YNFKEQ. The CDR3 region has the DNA TGTGCCAGCAGCCAAGGACAGGCCAACTCACGGGAGCAGTACTTC. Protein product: CASSQGQANSREQYF.

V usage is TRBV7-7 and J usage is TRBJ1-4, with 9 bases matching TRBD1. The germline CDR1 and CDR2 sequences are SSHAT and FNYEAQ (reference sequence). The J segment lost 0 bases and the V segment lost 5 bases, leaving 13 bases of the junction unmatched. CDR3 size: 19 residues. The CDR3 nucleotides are TGTGCCAGCAGCGGGGACCGGGACAGGGTACCTGCAACTAATGAAAAACTGTTTTTT. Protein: CASSGDRDRVPATNEKLFF.

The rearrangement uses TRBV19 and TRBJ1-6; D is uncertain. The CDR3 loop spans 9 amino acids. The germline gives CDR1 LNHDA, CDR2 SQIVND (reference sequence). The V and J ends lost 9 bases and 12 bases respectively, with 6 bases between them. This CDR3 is CASGLPLHF. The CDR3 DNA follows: TGTGCCAGCGGACTACCCCTCCACTTT.

CDR3 amino acids: CASSGQSQETQYF. Here the CDR3 DNA reads TGTGCCAGCAGCGGACAGTCCCAAGAGACCCAGTACTTC. V and J are TRBV11-2 and TRBJ2-5; TRBD1 might be the D (6 bases). The CDR3 runs to 13 residues. Between the trimmed V and J ends, which lost 5 bases and 1 base, there was a span of 8 bases. Germline V gives CDR1 SGHAT, CDR2 FQNNGV. Using reference TRBV11-2 and TRBJ2-5 for the parts outside the CDR3, the full variable domain is EAGVAQSPRYKIIEKRQSVAFWCNPISGHATLYWYQQILGQGPKLLIQFQNNGVVDDSQLPKDRFSAERLKGVDSTLKIQPAKLEDSAVYLCASSGQSQETQYFGPGTRLLVL.

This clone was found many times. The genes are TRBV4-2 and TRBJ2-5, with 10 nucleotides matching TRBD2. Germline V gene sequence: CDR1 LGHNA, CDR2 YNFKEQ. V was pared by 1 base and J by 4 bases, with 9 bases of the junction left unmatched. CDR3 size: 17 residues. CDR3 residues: CASSQGQAGGAGETQYF. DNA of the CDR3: TGTGCCAGCAGCCAAGGCCAAGCGGGGGGGGCTGGAGAGACCCAGTACTTC.

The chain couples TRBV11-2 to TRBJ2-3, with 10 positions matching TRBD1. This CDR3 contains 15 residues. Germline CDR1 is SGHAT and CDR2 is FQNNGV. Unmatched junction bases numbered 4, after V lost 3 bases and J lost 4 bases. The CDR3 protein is CASSLGGQGADTQYF. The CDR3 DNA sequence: TGTGCCAGCAGCTTGGGTGGACAGGGGGCAGATACGCAGTATTTT.

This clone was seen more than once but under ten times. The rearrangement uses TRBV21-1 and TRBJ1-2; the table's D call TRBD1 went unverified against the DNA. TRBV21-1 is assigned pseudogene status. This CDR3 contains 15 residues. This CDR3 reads CASSKAAQGPCGYTF. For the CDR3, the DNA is TGTGCCAGCAGCAAAGCTGCGCAGGGGCCTTGTGGCTACACCTTC.

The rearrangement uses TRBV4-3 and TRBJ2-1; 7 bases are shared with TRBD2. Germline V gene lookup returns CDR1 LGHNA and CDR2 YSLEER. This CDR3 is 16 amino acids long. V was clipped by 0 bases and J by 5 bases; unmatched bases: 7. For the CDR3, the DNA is TGCGCCAGCAGCCAAGAACAAAGCGGGGCCAACAATGAGCAGTTCTTC. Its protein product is CASSQEQSGANNEQFF.

The CDR3 here is CAISSQTGTNEKLFF. In DNA, the CDR3 is TGTGCCATCAGTTCTCAGACAGGGACTAATGAAAAACTGTTTTTT. The gene calls are TRBV10-3 and TRBJ1-4; TRBD1 aligns across 7 bases. The CDR3 is 15 residues long. Trimming took 5 bases from V and 2 from J; bases not matched to a gene: 5. The germline V gene encodes CDR1 ENHRY and CDR2 SYGVKD.

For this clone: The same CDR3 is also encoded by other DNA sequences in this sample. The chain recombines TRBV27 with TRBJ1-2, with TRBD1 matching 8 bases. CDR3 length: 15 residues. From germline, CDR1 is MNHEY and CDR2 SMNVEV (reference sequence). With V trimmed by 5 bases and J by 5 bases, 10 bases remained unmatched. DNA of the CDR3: TGTGCCAGCAGTCCTCGGGACAGGCCGACTTATGGCTACACCTTC. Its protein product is CASSPRDRPTYGYTF.

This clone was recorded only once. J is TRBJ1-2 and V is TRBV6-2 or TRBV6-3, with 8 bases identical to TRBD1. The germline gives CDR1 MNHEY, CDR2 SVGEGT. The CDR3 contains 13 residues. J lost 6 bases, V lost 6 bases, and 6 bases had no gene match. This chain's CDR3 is CASSWTGRDGYTF. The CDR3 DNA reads TGTGCCAGCAGCTGGACAGGGAGGGATGGCTACACCTTC.

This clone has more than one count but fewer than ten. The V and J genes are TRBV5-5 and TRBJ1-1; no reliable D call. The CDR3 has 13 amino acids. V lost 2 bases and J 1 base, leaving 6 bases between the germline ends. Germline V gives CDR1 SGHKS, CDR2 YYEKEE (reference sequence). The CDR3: CASSFQENTEAFF. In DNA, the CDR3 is TGTGCCAGCAGCTTTCAGGAGAACACTGAAGCTTTCTTT.

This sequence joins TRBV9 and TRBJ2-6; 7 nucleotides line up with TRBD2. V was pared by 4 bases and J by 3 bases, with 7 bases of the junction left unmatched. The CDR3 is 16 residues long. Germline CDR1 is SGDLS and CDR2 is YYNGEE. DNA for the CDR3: TGTGCCAGCAGCCCCGGGGGGTACTTTGGGGCCAACGTCCTGACTTTC. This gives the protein CASSPGGYFGANVLTF.

The CDR3 spells CASSPGLAGASYEQYF. CDR3 nucleotide sequence: TGCGCCAGCAGCCCGGGACTAGCGGGGGCTTCCTACGAGCAGTACTTC. The V gene is TRBV5-1, the J gene TRBJ2-7; 14 nucleotides match TRBD2. V lost 4 bases, J lost 1 base, and 4 bases stayed unmatched. The germline CDR1 and CDR2 sequences are SGHRS and YFSETQ. This CDR3 has 16 residues.

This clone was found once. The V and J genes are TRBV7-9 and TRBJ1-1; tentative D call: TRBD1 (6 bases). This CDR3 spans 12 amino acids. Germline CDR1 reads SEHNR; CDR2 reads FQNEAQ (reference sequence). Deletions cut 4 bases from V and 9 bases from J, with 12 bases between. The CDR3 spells CASSSGADQAFF. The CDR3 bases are TGTGCCAGCAGCTCAGGGGCCGACCAAGCTTTCTTT.

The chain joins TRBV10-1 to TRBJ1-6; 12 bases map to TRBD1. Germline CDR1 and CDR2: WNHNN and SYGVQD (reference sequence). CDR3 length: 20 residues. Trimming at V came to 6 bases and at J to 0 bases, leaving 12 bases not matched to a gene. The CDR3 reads CASSLGTGGVRLSYNSPLHF. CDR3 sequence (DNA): TGCGCCAGCAGCCTCGGGACAGGGGGCGTCAGGCTCTCCTATAATTCACCCCTCCACTTT.

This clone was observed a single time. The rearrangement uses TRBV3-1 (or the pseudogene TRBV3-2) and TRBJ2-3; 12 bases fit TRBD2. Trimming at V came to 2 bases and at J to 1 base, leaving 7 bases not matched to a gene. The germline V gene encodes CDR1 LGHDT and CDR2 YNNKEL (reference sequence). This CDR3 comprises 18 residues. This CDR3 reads CASSQTLAGGSGTDTQYF. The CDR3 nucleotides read TGTGCCAGCAGCCAAACACTAGCGGGGGGCAGTGGCACAGATACGCAGTATTTT.

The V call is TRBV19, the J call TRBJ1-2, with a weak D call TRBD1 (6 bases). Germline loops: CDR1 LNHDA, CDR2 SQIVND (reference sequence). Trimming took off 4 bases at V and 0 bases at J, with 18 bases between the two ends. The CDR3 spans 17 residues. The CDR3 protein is CASSTRVRDTPNYGYTF. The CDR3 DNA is TGTGCCAGTAGTACAAGAGTCCGGGACACCCCTAACTATGGCTACACCTTC.

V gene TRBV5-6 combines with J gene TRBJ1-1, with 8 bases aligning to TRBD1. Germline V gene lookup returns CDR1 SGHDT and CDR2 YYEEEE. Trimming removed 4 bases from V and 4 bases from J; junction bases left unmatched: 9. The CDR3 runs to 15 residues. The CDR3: CASSIPQGGVTEAFF. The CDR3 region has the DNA TGTGCCAGCAGCATACCACAGGGGGGGGTCACTGAAGCTTTCTTT.

CDR3 sequence (DNA): TGTGCCAGCAGCTCCGGGACAGACCTTGAAGCTTTCTTT. As protein: CASSSGTDLEAFF. The V call is TRBV11-2, the J call TRBJ1-1, with 7 bases fitting TRBD1. CDR3 length: 13 amino acids. Germline values: CDR1 SGHAT, CDR2 FQNNGV. V lost 4 bases, J lost 7 bases, and 6 bases stayed unmatched.

CDR3 DNA: TGTGCCAGCAGCTTGGCTCGAGAGGGAAGCGCCCCGGGGAATGAGCAGTTCTTC. It encodes CASSLAREGSAPGNEQFF. The chain is built from TRBV5-4 and TRBJ2-1, with a possible D match to TRBD2 (5 bases). Deletions cut 0 bases from V and 7 bases from J, with 23 bases between. Germline V gene data show CDR1 as SGHNT and CDR2 as YYREEE (reference sequence). The CDR3 spans 18 residues.